One and the same sample provided the 8 T cell receptor beta chains below, sequenced in a study of OX40 agonist ivuxolimab in advanced cancers. Sequenced by immunoSEQ multiplex PCR; TCRdb stores in-frame clones only, minus some. There are around 67,000 clones in the sample; about 88% occur only once, and approximately 0.98% lies in the top ten. Source: CD4+ or CD8+ T cells sorted from blood, taken in a trial of the OX40 agonist ivuxolimab. Receptor source: an adult with an advanced solid tumor such as melanoma, head and neck, liver or kidney cancer.

V and J are TRBV19 and TRBJ1-1; the D is unclear. V dropped 3 bases and J dropped 1 base, with 9 bases sitting between them. CDR1 LNHDA and CDR2 SQIVND come from the germline V gene (reference sequence). This CDR3 region has 14 residues. The CDR3 loop is CASSITAGNTEAFF. The CDR3 nucleotides read TGTGCCAGTAGTATTACCGCAGGGAACACTGAAGCTTTCTTT.

The chain joins TRBV7-9 to TRBJ2-3; D remains ambiguous. CDR3 length: 16 amino acids. CDR1 is SEHNR, CDR2 FQNEAQ, per germline (reference sequence). Trimming shortened V by 2 bases and J by 2 bases, and 14 bases separated the two germline ends. CDR3 residues: CASSLWGTLSTDTQYF. The CDR3 region has the DNA TGTGCCAGCAGCTTATGGGGTACTCTTTCCACAGATACGCAGTATTTT.

This clone was seen only once. This rearrangement joins TRBV6-1 to TRBJ2-1, with 7 bases fitting TRBD2. Trimming cost V 0 bases and J 13 bases; bases outside gene matches: 12. In germline, CDR1 is MNHNS, CDR2 SASEGT. The CDR3 spans 15 residues. The CDR3 sequence: CASSEATAGLPAQFF. The CDR3 bases are TGTGCCAGCAGTGAAGCAACAGCGGGACTGCCCGCACAGTTCTTC.

The count of this clone is one. The rearrangement joins TRBV9 to TRBJ2-3; D remains unclear. The V gene's germline CDR1 is SGDLS and CDR2 YYNGEE. Trimming pared 0 bases from V and 0 bases from J, leaving 8 bases between. The length of the CDR3 is 15 residues. The DNA of the CDR3 is TGTGCCAGCAGCGTAGGAATACTTAGCACAGATACGCAGTATTTT. It specifies CASSVGILSTDTQYF. Variable domain in full (rest from reference TRBV9 and TRBJ2-3): DSGVTQTPKHLITATGQRVTLRCSPRSGDLSVYWYQQSLDQGLQFLIQYYNGEERAKGNILERFSAQQFPDLHSELNLSSLELGDSALYFCASSVGILSTDTQYFGPGTRLTVL.

V is TRBV6-8 and J is TRBJ2-5; no clear D. The CDR3 runs 11 residues. CDR1 is MNHGY and CDR2 is SAAAGT in the germline V gene. Trimming left V 10 bases short and J 5 bases short, with 11 bases between. CDR3 nucleotides: TGTGCCACCTCAACCGGGGAGACCCAGTACTTC. This codes for CATSTGETQYF.

The chain has TRBV4-2 and TRBJ2-1; D is tentatively TRBD1 or TRBD2 (5 bases each). Germline CDR1 reads LGHNA; CDR2 reads YNFKEQ. The ends were cut back, 5 bases at V and 8 bases at J, with 22 bases in the middle. The CDR3 is made up of 16 amino acids. The CDR3 bases are TGTGCCAGCAGCAATGTGGGGACCACCACAGGCTATGAGCAGTTCTTC. Protein product: CASSNVGTTTGYEQFF.

This rearrangement joins TRBV28 to TRBJ1-2, with 7 bases aligning to TRBD1. The CDR3 totals 14 residues. Germline V gene sequence: CDR1 MDHEN, CDR2 SYDVKM. J gave up 2 bases and V 1 base, and 1 base lay outside the gene matches. The CDR3 DNA sequence: TGTGCCAGCAGTTTATCAGGGGGGAACTATGGCTACACCTTC. Translated: CASSLSGGNYGYTF.

The chain carries TRBV7-2 and TRBJ1-4; D is uncertain. V lost 5 bases to trimming and J lost 5 bases, with 18 bases between them. The CDR3 covers 16 residues. Per germline, CDR1 SGHTA and CDR2 FQGNSA. CDR3 sequence reads: CASSLWARSGNEKLFF. CDR3 in DNA: TGTGCCAGCAGCCTATGGGCCAGGTCGGGGAATGAAAAACTGTTTTTT.